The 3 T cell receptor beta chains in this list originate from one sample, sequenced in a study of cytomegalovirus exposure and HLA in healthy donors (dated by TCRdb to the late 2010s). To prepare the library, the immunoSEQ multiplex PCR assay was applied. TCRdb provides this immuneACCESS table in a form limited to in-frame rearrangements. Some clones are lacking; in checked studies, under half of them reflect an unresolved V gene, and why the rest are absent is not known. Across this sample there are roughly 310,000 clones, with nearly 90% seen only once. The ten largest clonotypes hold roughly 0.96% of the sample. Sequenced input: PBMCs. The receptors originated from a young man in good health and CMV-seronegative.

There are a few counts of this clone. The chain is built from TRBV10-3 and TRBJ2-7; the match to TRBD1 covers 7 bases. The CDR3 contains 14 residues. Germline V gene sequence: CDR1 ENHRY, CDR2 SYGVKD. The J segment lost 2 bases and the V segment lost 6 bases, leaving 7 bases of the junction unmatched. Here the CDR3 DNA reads TGTGCCATCAGCGGTGGGACAGAGACCTACGAGCAGTACTTC. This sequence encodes CAISGGTETYEQYF.

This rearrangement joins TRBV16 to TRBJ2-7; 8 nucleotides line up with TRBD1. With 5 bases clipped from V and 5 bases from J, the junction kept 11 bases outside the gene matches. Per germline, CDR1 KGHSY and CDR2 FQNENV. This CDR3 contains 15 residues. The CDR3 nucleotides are TGTGCCAGCAGCAGACCTGGGACAGGTAGCCACGAGCAGTACTTC. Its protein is CASSRPGTGSHEQYF.

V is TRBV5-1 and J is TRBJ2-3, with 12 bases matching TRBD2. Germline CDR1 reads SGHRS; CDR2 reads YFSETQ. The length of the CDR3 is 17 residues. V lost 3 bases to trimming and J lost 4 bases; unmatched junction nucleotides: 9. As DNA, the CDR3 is TGCGCCAGCAGCTGGGCTAGCGGGGGGGCCGTGGCAGATACGCAGTATTTT. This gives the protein CASSWASGGAVADTQYF.